Presented here are 27 T cell receptor beta chains from one specimen sequenced in a study of long-term antiretroviral therapy in people with HIV. Sequencing used immunoSEQ v3.0 at survey level. Libraries were prepared by immunoSEQ multiplex PCR; TCRdb keeps only in-frame clonotypes and omits some of them. The sample comprises roughly 16,000 clones, about 95% of which are singletons, and about 1.4% rests with the top ten. The specimen was unsorted PBMCs, collected around 10 years after starting antiretroviral therapy. These receptors were collected from a man aged 25-40 years with HIV.

The genes are TRBV5-1 and TRBJ1-1; 8 nucleotides agree with TRBD1. This CDR3 is built from 16 residues. J was trimmed by 4 bases and V by 4 bases; bases with no gene match: 12. The germline gives CDR1 SGHRS, CDR2 YFSETQ. CDR3 DNA: TGCGCCAGCAGCGGCGGATCACAGGGGGTTGCCACTGAAGCTTTCTTT. Translation gives CASSGGSQGVATEAFF.

The CDR3 nucleotides read TGTGCCAGCAGTGCCATAAGCGGGGGACAGGGAGATACGCAGTATTTT. This sequence encodes CASSAISGGQGDTQYF. The rearrangement uses TRBV6-1 and TRBJ2-3; possible D gene TRBD1, 9 bases. The V gene lost 4 bases and the J gene lost 5 bases, with 19 bases spanning the gap. Germline V CDR1 and CDR2: MNHNS, SASEGT. The CDR3 consists of 16 residues.

V usage is TRBV7-3 and J usage is TRBJ1-1; D is unresolved. The CDR3 length is 13 residues. Germline CDR1 is SGHTA and CDR2 is FQGTGA. V shed 5 bases and J shed 4 bases, with 11 bases lying between them. CDR3 nucleotides: TGTGCCAGCAGCCTATGGGAGGGCACTGAAGCTTTCTTT. It codes for CASSLWEGTEAFF.

J is TRBJ1-2 and V is TRBV14; D uncertain. V lost 1 base, J lost 0 bases, and 9 bases lay in between. CDR1 is SGHDN and CDR2 is FVKESK in the germline V gene. This CDR3 contains 15 residues. This chain's CDR3 is CASSQVGGANYGYTF. In nucleotides, the CDR3 is TGTGCCAGCAGCCAAGTTGGTGGAGCTAACTATGGCTACACCTTC.

J is TRBJ2-1 and V is TRBV15; 7 nucleotides line up with TRBD2. Germline-derived CDR1 and CDR2 are LNHNV and YYDKDF (reference sequence). The CDR3 totals 17 residues. V lost 3 bases to trimming and J lost 4 bases; unmatched junction nucleotides: 12. This CDR3 is CATSRGWGGQGYNEQFF. CDR3 sequence (DNA): TGTGCCACCAGCAGGGGGTGGGGAGGGCAGGGATACAATGAGCAGTTCTTC.

The gene calls are TRBV7-9 and TRBJ2-3; tentatively, D is TRBD1 (6 bases). V lost 4 bases, J lost 2 bases, and 16 bases lay in between. Looked up from germline, CDR1 is SEHNR and CDR2 is FQNEAQ (reference sequence). CDR3 size: 16 residues. The CDR3 here is CASSYDQTGPTDTQYF. The CDR3 DNA sequence: TGTGCCAGCAGCTACGATCAAACAGGGCCCACAGATACGCAGTATTTT.

The count of this clone is one. At one of its ends the junction is not consistent with the germline gene, which may arise from a read error. CDR3 bases: TGCGCCAGCAGTCAAGGGTCTGGGGGGGCCAACGTCCTGACTTTC. It translates to CASSQGSGGANVLTF. V is TRBV4-1 and J is TRBJ2-6; D ambiguous. The CDR3 spans 15 residues. The germline gives CDR1 MGHRA, CDR2 YSYEKL.

This chain uses TRBV6-5 with TRBJ2-5, with a possible D match to TRBD1 (7 bases). Deletions cut 5 bases from V and 4 bases from J, with 11 bases between. Germline CDR1 and CDR2: MNHEY and SVGAGI. The CDR3 has 13 amino acids. CDR3 in DNA: TGTGCCAGCAGTCCAGGGGGGTCAGAGACCCAGTACTTC. Its translation: CASSPGGSETQYF.

The chain joins TRBV25-1 to TRBJ2-7, with D tentatively TRBD1 (5 bases). The germline V gene encodes CDR1 MGHDK and CDR2 SYGVNS. V gave up 0 bases and J gave up 2 bases, with 11 bases separating them. The CDR3 contains 15 residues. The CDR3 loop reads CASSEYSGPTYEQYF. Here the CDR3 DNA reads TGTGCCAGCAGTGAATATTCAGGGCCAACCTACGAGCAGTACTTC.

CDR3 in DNA: TGTGCCAGCAGCCTACAAAACAGGGTCGGTGAAAAACTGTTTTTT. Translating gives CASSLQNRVGEKLFF. The chain has TRBV7-6 and TRBJ1-4, with D possibly TRBD1 on 6 matching bases. This CDR3 has 15 amino acids. Germline V lookup: CDR1 SGHVS, CDR2 FNYEAQ. V lost 5 bases and J lost 7, with 17 bases in between.

The V and J genes are TRBV27 and TRBJ2-7; weak D call: TRBD1 (7 bases). The V and J ends lost 5 bases and 11 bases respectively, with 16 bases between them. The CDR3 runs 12 residues. Germline V gene sequence: CDR1 MNHEY, CDR2 SMNVEV (reference sequence). The CDR3 bases are TGTGCCAGCAGTACACTACAGGGGAGGAAGTACTTC. This translates into CASSTLQGRKYF.

The chain joins TRBV5-4 to TRBJ1-2; possibly TRBD1 for D (6 bases). The V gene's germline CDR1 is SGHNT and CDR2 YYREEE (reference sequence). V shed 1 base and J shed 2 bases, with 9 bases lying between them. The CDR3 runs to 14 residues. The CDR3 coding sequence is TGTGCCAGCAGCTTGAGGGGGTACAACTATGGCTACACCTTC. The encoded protein is CASSLRGYNYGYTF.

This clone was seen just once. V is TRBV6-5 and J is TRBJ2-7, with D maybe TRBD2 (7 bases). This CDR3 region has 15 residues. Germline V lookup: CDR1 MNHEY, CDR2 SVGAGI. The ends were cut back, 0 bases at V and 4 bases at J, with 13 bases in the middle. For the CDR3, the DNA is TGTGCCAGCAGTTACTCCATTGGGGGGGCGTACGAGCAGTACTTC. This sequence encodes CASSYSIGGAYEQYF.

This chain connects TRBV14 to TRBJ1-2; D might be TRBD1 (5 bases). Germline loops: CDR1 SGHDN, CDR2 FVKESK. Trimming cost V 0 bases and J 3 bases, with 14 bases left between them. There are 16 residues in the CDR3. CDR3 sequence: CASSQDWGDSYYGYTF. CDR3 nucleotides: TGTGCCAGCAGCCAAGATTGGGGCGACAGCTACTATGGCTACACCTTC.

This chain uses TRBV7-9 with TRBJ2-2; D unclear. CDR3 length: 12 residues. Germline V gene sequence: CDR1 SEHNR, CDR2 FQNEAQ (reference sequence). V was pared by 10 bases and J by 7 bases, with 13 bases between. CDR3 coding DNA: TGTGCCACCCTACCCGGGTTCGGGGAGCTGTTTTTT. Translating it yields CATLPGFGELFF.

This clone occurred once. The rearrangement links TRBV6-4 to TRBJ2-2; unclear D gene. The V gene's germline CDR1 is MRHNA and CDR2 SNTAGT. V was cut by 4 bases and J by 0 bases, with 12 bases left in between. This CDR3 has 16 amino acids. The CDR3, as DNA: TGTGCCAGCAGTGGTAGTAGGAGACCGAACACCGGGGAGCTGTTTTTT. Translating it yields CASSGSRRPNTGELFF.

The chain is built from TRBV28 and TRBJ1-2; possible D gene TRBD1, 5 bases. Germline lookup yields CDR1 MDHEN and CDR2 SYDVKM. Trimming pared 6 bases from V and 1 base from J, leaving 12 bases between. The CDR3 spans 14 residues. CDR3 region: CASSARGVNYGYTF. In DNA form, the CDR3 reads TGTGCCAGCAGCGCGCGGGGGGTTAACTATGGCTACACCTTC.

The chain uses TRBV5-8 and TRBJ1-5, with D hard to call. The CDR3 covers 15 residues. V lost 4 bases, J lost 0 bases, and 11 bases lay in between. Germline V gene data show CDR1 as SGHTS and CDR2 as YDEGEE. The CDR3 sequence: CASSTAQYSNQPQHF. The CDR3 DNA reads as TGTGCCAGCAGCACAGCCCAGTATAGCAATCAGCCCCAGCATTTT.

The rearrangement links TRBV20-1 to TRBJ1-1; unclear D gene. CDR1 and CDR2 from the germline V gene are DFQATT and SNEGSKA (reference sequence). V was cut by 7 bases and J by 3 bases, with 3 bases left in between. The CDR3 has 9 residues. CDR3 DNA sequence: TGCAGTGTTGACACTGAAGCTTTCTTT. Translated, it gives CSVDTEAFF.

This clone is a singleton in its sample. The chain employs TRBV2 and TRBJ1-2; TRBD1 might be the D (5 bases). CDR3 length equals 14 residues. Germline V lookup: CDR1 SNHLY, CDR2 FYNNEI. Between the trimmed V and J ends, which lost 8 bases and 5 bases, there was a span of 18 bases. The CDR3 DNA sequence: TGTGCCAGCTTCCGACCGGGGGACCAATATGGCTACACCTTC. This encodes CASFRPGDQYGYTF.

J is TRBJ2-3 and V is TRBV2; perhaps TRBD1 as D (5 bases). There are 16 residues in the CDR3. V shed 7 bases and J shed 4 bases, with 21 bases lying between them. The V gene's germline CDR1 is SNHLY and CDR2 FYNNEI. The CDR3 coding sequence is TGTGCCAGCATCCATCAGTTCCAGGGTTTAGCAGATACGCAGTATTTT. Translation gives CASIHQFQGLADTQYF.

This clone was counted a single time. The chain has TRBV6-5 and TRBJ1-6; D is undetermined. Trimming stripped 7 bases from V and 14 bases from J, with 24 bases between. This CDR3 has 15 residues. Per germline, CDR1 MNHEY and CDR2 SVGAGI. The CDR3, as DNA: TGTGCCAGCAAAACTATCACCACGGTTTCCATGACCCTCCACTTT. This codes for CASKTITTVSMTLHF.

The CDR3 DNA reads TGTGCCAGCAGCTTGGGAGGACTAGCGGGGGGGTTGAGCACCGGGGAGCTGTTTTTT. Its translation: CASSLGGLAGGLSTGELFF. This chain uses TRBV7-6 with TRBJ2-2; the match to TRBD2 covers 15 bases. Germline CDR1 is SGHVS and CDR2 is FNYEAQ. The CDR3 consists of 19 residues. Trimming at V came to 3 bases and at J to 4 bases, leaving 9 bases not matched to a gene.

The rearrangement joins TRBV5-1 to TRBJ2-3, with D perhaps TRBD1 or TRBD2 (5 bases each). The CDR3 is 13 residues long. Germline V gives CDR1 SGHRS, CDR2 YFSETQ. The V gene lost 6 bases and the J gene lost 4 bases, with 12 bases spanning the gap. The CDR3 DNA is TGCGCCAGCATGGGGGACGGGTCAGATACGCAGTATTTT. It is translated as CASMGDGSDTQYF. The full variable domain, completed using reference TRBV5-1 and TRBJ2-3, is KAGVTQTPRYLIKTRGQQVTLSCSPISGHRSVSWYQQTPGQGLQFLFEYFSETQRNKGNFPGRFSGRQFSNSRSEMNVSTLELGDSALYLCASMGDGSDTQYFGPGTRLTVL.

This CDR3 is CASSFIAIANYGYTF. The DNA of the CDR3 is TGTGCCAGCAGTTTTATAGCCATAGCTAACTATGGCTACACCTTC. The chain links TRBV28 to TRBJ1-2, with D unresolved. V was pared by 3 bases and J by 0 bases, with 11 bases between. CDR3 length: 15 residues. Per germline, CDR1 MDHEN and CDR2 SYDVKM.

The chain recombines TRBV7-6 with TRBJ1-4; no clear D gene. Germline CDR1 is SGHVS and CDR2 is FNYEAQ. Trimming took 4 bases from V and 0 from J, leaving 12 bases between them. The CDR3 is made up of 16 amino acids. Written as DNA, the CDR3 is TGTGCCAGCAGCTCGCTATTCCGCTCAACTAATGAAAAACTGTTTTTT. Translation gives CASSSLFRSTNEKLFF.

The chain joins TRBV28 to TRBJ1-2; D is perhaps TRBD1 (6 bases). Trimming took 6 bases from V and 9 from J, leaving 11 bases between them. Germline assignment: CDR1 MDHEN and CDR2 SYDVKM. The CDR3 spans 11 residues. The CDR3, as DNA: TGTGCCAGCAGCCACAGGGATAGCTACACCTTC. Amino acid sequence: CASSHRDSYTF.